Below, one T cell receptor (beta chain) is given with its context. Sequencing was performed with immunoSEQ multiplex PCR; in TCRdb, only in-frame clones are kept and a portion is missing. The sample comprises under 20,000 clones, more than 75% of which are singletons, and about an eighth rests with the top ten. This sample was included in a study of sequential checkpoint blockade in melanoma. The treatment denotes: randomized to nivolumab then ipilimumab (arm A) or the reverse (arm B). J lost 4 bases, V lost 1 base, and 6 bases had no gene match. The V gene's germline CDR1 is LGHNA and CDR2 YSLEER. The CDR3 has 16 residues.

The specimen comprised CD8+ T cells sorted from blood (inferred from file names), sampled from a patient given nivolumab and ipilimumab in sequence. The sequence came from a human donor with melanoma. The genes are TRBV4-3 and TRBJ2-1; TRBD2 aligns across 8 bases. CDR3 region: CASSQGVAGSYNEQFF. The CDR3 DNA reads TGCGCCAGCAGCCAAGGGGTAGCGGGGAGTTACAATGAGCAGTTCTTC.